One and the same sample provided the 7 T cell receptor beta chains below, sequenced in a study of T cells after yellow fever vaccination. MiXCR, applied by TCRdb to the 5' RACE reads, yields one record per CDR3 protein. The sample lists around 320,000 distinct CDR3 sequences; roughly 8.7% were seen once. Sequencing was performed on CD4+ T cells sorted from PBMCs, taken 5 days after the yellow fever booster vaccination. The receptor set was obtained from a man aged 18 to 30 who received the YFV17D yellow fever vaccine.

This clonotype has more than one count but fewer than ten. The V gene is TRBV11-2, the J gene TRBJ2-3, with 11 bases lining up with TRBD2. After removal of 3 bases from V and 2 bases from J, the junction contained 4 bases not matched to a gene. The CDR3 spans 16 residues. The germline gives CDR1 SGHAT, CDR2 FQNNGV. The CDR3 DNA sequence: TGTGCCAGCAGCTTTCTAGCGGGGGGCATCACAGATACGCAGTATTTT. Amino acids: CASSFLAGGITDTQYF.

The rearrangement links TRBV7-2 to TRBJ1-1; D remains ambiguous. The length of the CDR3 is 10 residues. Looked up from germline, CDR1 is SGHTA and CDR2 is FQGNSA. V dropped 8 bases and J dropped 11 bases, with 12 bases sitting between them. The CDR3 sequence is CASGRLGAFF. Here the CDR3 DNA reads TGTGCCAGCGGGCGGTTGGGGGCTTTCTTT.

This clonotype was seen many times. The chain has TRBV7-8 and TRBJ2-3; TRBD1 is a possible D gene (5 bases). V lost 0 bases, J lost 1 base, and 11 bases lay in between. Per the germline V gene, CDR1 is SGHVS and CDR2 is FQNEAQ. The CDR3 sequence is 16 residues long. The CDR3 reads CASSLASRVGTDTQYF. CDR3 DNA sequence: TGTGCCAGCAGCTTAGCTTCCAGGGTGGGCACAGATACGCAGTATTTT.

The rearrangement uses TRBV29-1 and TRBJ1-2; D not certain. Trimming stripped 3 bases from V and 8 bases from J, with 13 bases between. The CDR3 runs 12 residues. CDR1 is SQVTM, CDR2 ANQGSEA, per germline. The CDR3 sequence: CSVEISLGGYTF. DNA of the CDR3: TGCAGCGTTGAGATCAGCCTGGGCGGCTACACCTTC.

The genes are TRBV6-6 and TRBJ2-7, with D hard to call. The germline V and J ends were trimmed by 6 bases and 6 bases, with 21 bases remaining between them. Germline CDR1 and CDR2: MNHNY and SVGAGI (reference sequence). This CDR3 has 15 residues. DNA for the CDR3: TGTGCCAGCAGCTCCCCCTCTATTACCGCCCGCGAGCAGTACTTC. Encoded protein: CASSSPSITAREQYF.

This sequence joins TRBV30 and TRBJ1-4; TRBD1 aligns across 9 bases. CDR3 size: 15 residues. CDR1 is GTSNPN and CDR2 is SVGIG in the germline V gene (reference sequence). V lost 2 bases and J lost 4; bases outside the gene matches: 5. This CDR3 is CAWSTGQGSNEKLFF. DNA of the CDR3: TGTGCCTGGAGTACCGGACAGGGGAGTAATGAAAAACTGTTTTTT.

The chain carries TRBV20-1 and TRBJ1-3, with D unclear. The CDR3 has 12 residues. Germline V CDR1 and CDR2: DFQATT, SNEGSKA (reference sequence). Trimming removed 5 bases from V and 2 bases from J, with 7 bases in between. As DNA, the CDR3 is TGCAGTGCTTCCACAGCTGGAAACACCATATATTTT. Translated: CSASTAGNTIYF.